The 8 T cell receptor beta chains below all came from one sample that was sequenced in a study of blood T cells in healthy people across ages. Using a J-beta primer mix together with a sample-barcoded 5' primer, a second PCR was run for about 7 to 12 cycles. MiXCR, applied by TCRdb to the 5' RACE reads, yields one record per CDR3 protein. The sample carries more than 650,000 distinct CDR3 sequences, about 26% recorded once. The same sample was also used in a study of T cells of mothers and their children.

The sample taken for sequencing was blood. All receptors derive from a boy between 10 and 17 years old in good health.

The CDR3 loop reads CASRGQVYSGNTIYF. Here the CDR3 DNA reads TGTGCCAGCAGAGGACAGGTATACTCTGGAAACACCATATATTTT. The V call is TRBV28, the J call TRBJ1-3; 7 bases line up with TRBD1. CDR1 is MDHEN, CDR2 SYDVKM, per germline. CDR3 size: 15 residues. V lost 6 bases and J lost 0; bases outside the gene matches: 5.

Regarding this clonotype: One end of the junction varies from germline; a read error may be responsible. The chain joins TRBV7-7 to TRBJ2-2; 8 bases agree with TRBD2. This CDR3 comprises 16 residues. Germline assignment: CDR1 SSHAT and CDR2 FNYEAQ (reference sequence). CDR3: CASSPGRGGSPGELFF. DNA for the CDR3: TGTGCTAGCAGCCCCGGACGGGGGGGGTCCCCCGGGGAGCTGTTTTTT.

CDR3: CASSSQGSLHEQYF. In DNA form, the CDR3 reads TGTGCCAGCAGCTCACAGGGGTCTCTCCACGAGCAGTACTTC. The chain has TRBV28 and TRBJ2-7, with 7 bases identical to TRBD1. Germline V lookup: CDR1 MDHEN, CDR2 SYDVKM. V was clipped by 6 bases and J by 5 bases; unmatched bases: 10. The CDR3 consists of 14 residues.

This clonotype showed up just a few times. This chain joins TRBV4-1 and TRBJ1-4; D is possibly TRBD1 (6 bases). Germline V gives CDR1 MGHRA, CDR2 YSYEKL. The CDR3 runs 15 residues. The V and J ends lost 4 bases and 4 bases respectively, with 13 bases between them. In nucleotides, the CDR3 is TGCGCCAGCAGCCTTTGGACAGCGATTAATGAAAAACTGTTTTTT. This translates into CASSLWTAINEKLFF.

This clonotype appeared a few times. Here the CDR3 reads CSASPPLAGSGESTDTQYF. CDR3 DNA sequence: TGCAGTGCTAGCCCACCACTAGCGGGTTCGGGCGAGAGCACAGATACGCAGTATTTT. V usage is TRBV20-1 and J usage is TRBJ2-3; TRBD2 matches at 9 bases. The CDR3 has 19 residues. Trimming cost V 3 bases and J 0 bases; bases outside gene matches: 16. Germline V CDR1 and CDR2: DFQATT, SNEGSKA (reference sequence).

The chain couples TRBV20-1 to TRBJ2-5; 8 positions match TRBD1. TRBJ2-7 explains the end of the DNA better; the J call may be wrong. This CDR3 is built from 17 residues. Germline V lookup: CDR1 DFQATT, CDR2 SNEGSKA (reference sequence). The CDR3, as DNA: TGCAGTGCTAGTGGGCAACTTAGGACAGGGAGGAACTACGAGCAGTACTTC. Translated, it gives CSASGQLRTGRNYEQYF.

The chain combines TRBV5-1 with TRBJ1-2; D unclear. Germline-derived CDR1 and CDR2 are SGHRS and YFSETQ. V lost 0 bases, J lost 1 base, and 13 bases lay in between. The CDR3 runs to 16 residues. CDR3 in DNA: TGCGCCAGCAGCTTGGGTCGCCAGGAGGATAACTATGGCTACACCTTC. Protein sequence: CASSLGRQEDNYGYTF.

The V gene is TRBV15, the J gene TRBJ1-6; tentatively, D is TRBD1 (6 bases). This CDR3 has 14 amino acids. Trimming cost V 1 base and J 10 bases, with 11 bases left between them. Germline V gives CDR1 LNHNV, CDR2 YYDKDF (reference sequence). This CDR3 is CATSRVGARSPLHF. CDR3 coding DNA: TGTGCCACCAGCAGAGTGGGGGCGCGGTCACCCCTCCACTTT.